Listed below are T cell receptor beta chains from one sample, sequenced in a study of cytomegalovirus exposure and HLA in healthy donors. The protocol was immunoSEQ multiplex PCR, while the TCRdb copy is restricted to in-frame clones and leaves out a portion. The table shows tens of thousands of clones, with approximately 85% occurring only once. What was sequenced was PBMCs. The receptors shown here come from a woman aged 18-29 years in good health and CMV-seropositive. Each CDR3 is given with its conserved first and last residue. The order of the fields is clone size, V gene, J gene, D gene, CDR3 DNA, CDR3 protein. D genes are given only for firm matches. Clone size is shown for a subset of rows, as once, few, many or a class of expanded clone.

-	TRBV7-9	TRBJ1-2	-	TGTGCCAGCAGCGGCGGGGACCGCGCGGAAGGCTACACCTTC	CASSGGDRAEGYTF
-	TRBV28	TRBJ2-5	TRBD1	TGTGCCAGCAGTCCAGCCGCTTCAGGGGGCGCTTGGAAGACCCAGTACTTC	CASSPAASGGAWKTQYF
-	TRBV6-1	TRBJ2-2	TRBD1	TGTGCCAGTTACGACAGGGGCCAGAACACCGGGGAGCTGTTTTTT	CASYDRGQNTGELFF
-	TRBV30	TRBJ2-7	TRBD2	TGTGCCTGGAGTGTACGCGCGGGGGGCTACGAGCAGTACTTC	CAWSVRAGGYEQYF
-	TRBV6-6	TRBJ1-1	-	TGTGCCAGCAGCCTAAGGTGGGGGGAGAACGCTGAAGCTTTCTTT	CASSLRWGENAEAFF
-	TRBV5-1	TRBJ2-5	-	TGCGCCAGCAGCCAAGGAGGGCAAGAGACCCAGTACTTC	CASSQGGQETQYF
once	TRBV29-1	TRBJ2-1	TRBD2	TGCAGCGTCCCCCGGGACTACACTTTCGAATACAATGAGCAGTTCTTC	CSVPRDYTFEYNEQFF
-	TRBV29-1	TRBJ2-3	TRBD2	TGCAGCGTTGAAGCCGCGTGGCGGGAGGCGCAGTATTTT	CSVEAAWREAQYF
-	TRBV19	TRBJ2-7	TRBD2	TGTGCCAGTAGTATCCACCTCGGGACTAGCGGGGGGCCATCCTACGAGCAGTACTTC	CASSIHLGTSGGPSYEQYF
-	TRBV18	TRBJ1-1	-	TGTGCCAGCTCACCCGGTGTTGAAGCTTTCTTT	CASSPGVEAFF